This TCR beta chain was recorded in a study of blood T cell repertoires in COVID-19. CDR1 is SGHRS and CDR2 is YFSETQ in the germline V gene. The CDR3 sequence is 12 residues long. The V end was cut by 3 bases, the J end by 7 bases, with 10 bases between. In its sample, this clone was seen once. Clones were read by immunoSEQ multiplex PCR, and TCRdb kept only the in-frame ones, dropping some. The sample has under 300,000 clones; roughly 80% are singletons. Specimen: peripheral blood. The V call is TRBV5-1, the J call TRBJ1-2; possibly TRBD1 for D (6 bases). This TCR derives from a woman aged 18 to 35 with acute or convalescent COVID-19. The CDR3 region has the DNA TGCGCCAGCAGCTCCACAGGGCTTGGCTACACCTTC. Amino acids: CASSSTGLGYTF.